Given below is one TCR beta chain in context. Its specificity is not known. The data stem from a study of cytomegalovirus exposure and HLA in healthy donors. The wider study: In a later analysis, it was reported that the approximately 120 validation repertoires had been produced on the same platform as the 670 or so repertoires belonging to the first cohort. General study results and limits: Per published reports, the classifier diagnosed cytomegalovirus status with high specificity and sensitivity. Most TCR sequences were seen very rarely across donors, but some public TCRs occurred in many.

Clones were read by immunoSEQ multiplex PCR, and TCRdb kept only the in-frame ones, dropping some. The profile covers more than 100,000 clones, with more than 75% appearing a single time and about 6% taken by the ten largest. The clonotype originates from a young woman in good health and CMV-seropositive. Sequenced: PBMCs.

The CDR3 loop reads CASSLNRGLADTQYF. CDR3 bases: TGTGCCAGCAGCTTGAACAGGGGACTAGCCGATACGCAGTATTTT. The chain employs TRBV5-4 and TRBJ2-3; 9 nucleotides line up with TRBD2. Germline CDR1 and CDR2: SGHNT and YYREEE (reference sequence). CDR3 length: 15 residues. J lost 6 bases, V lost 1 base, and 6 bases had no gene match.